A single sample gave rise to the 20 T cell receptor beta chains below, sequenced in a study of cytomegalovirus exposure and HLA in healthy donors. Amplification used 60 Vbeta primers and 13 Jbeta primers. Here immunoSEQ multiplex PCR was the method, and the copy in TCRdb shows in-frame clones only, minus some. Of roughly 120,000 clones listed, less than 75% are singletons. The specimen was PBMCs. Source of these receptors: a woman in her thirties or forties in good health and CMV-seropositive.

The chain links TRBV5-4 to TRBJ1-5, with a tentative D call TRBD1 (5 bases). V dropped 5 bases and J dropped 1 base, with 10 bases sitting between them. CDR1 is SGHNT and CDR2 is YYREEE in the germline V gene (reference sequence). The CDR3 consists of 14 residues. The CDR3 loop reads CASSLRGSNQPQHF. In DNA, the CDR3 is TGTGCCAGCAGTTTGAGGGGCAGCAATCAGCCCCAGCATTTT.

This chain uses TRBV5-6 with TRBJ2-3, with D perhaps matching TRBD1 (5 bases). Germline values: CDR1 SGHDT, CDR2 YYEEEE. This CDR3 is 15 amino acids long. Trimming cost V 0 bases and J 6 bases, with 14 bases left between them. This CDR3 reads CASSLDRPAVDTQYF. The CDR3, as DNA: TGTGCCAGCAGCTTGGACAGGCCTGCGGTCGATACGCAGTATTTT.

The chain joins TRBV6-1 to TRBJ1-5; 8 bases align to TRBD1. Germline CDR1 is MNHNS and CDR2 is SASEGT. The V gene end was trimmed by 6 bases and the J gene end by 5 bases; junction bases not matched to a gene: 9. The length of the CDR3 is 15 residues. This CDR3 reads CASRLTGDGHQPQHF. The CDR3 coding sequence is TGTGCCAGCAGGCTGACAGGGGACGGTCATCAGCCCCAGCATTTT.

The rearrangement uses TRBV5-1 and TRBJ2-6, with D hard to call. Between the trimmed V and J ends, which lost 4 bases and 0 bases, there was a span of 11 bases. The CDR3 runs to 16 residues. Germline CDR1 and CDR2: SGHRS and YFSETQ. This CDR3 is CASSPISVSGANVLTF. The CDR3 region has the DNA TGCGCCAGCAGCCCTATAAGCGTCTCTGGGGCCAACGTCCTGACTTTC.

This chain joins TRBV30 and TRBJ2-5; D is perhaps TRBD1 (6 bases). V was clipped by 0 bases and J by 1 base, with 18 bases between them. The CDR3 spans 17 residues. Germline CDR1 is GTSNPN and CDR2 is SVGIG (reference sequence). CDR3 nucleotide sequence: TGTGCCTGGAGTGTATATACAGGGCCTACAATCCAAGAGACCCAGTACTTC. This translates into CAWSVYTGPTIQETQYF.

This clone was seen a single time. The genes are TRBV18 and TRBJ2-7; D call uncertain. The CDR3 covers 12 residues. V lost 5 bases to trimming and J lost 1 base, with 6 bases between them. CDR1 KGHSH and CDR2 LQKENI come from the germline V gene. CDR3: CASSGFSYEQYF. CDR3 bases: TGTGCCAGCTCAGGCTTTTCCTACGAGCAGTACTTC.

The chain has TRBV5-8 and TRBJ2-1; 9 nucleotides line up with TRBD2. Germline CDR1 and CDR2: SGHTS and YDEGEE. V shed 0 bases, J shed 7 bases, and the junction held 8 bases outside the gene matches. The CDR3 extends over 16 amino acids. CDR3 in DNA: TGTGCCAGCAGCTTGGCCTTCGGACTAGCGAGAAATGAGCAGTTCTTC. It is translated as CASSLAFGLARNEQFF. Together with reference TRBV5-8 and TRBJ2-1, the CDR3 gives the full variable domain: EAGVTQSPTHLIKTRGQQATLRCSPISGHTSVYWYQQALGLGLQFLLWYDEGEERNRGNFPPRFSGRQFPNYSSELNVNALELEDSALYLCASSLAFGLARNEQFFGPGTRLTVL.

This chain uses TRBV9 with TRBJ2-4, with a tentative D call TRBD2 (6 bases). V gave up 1 base and J gave up 7 bases, with 15 bases separating them. Germline lookup yields CDR1 SGDLS and CDR2 YYNGEE. The CDR3 runs 15 residues. In DNA form, the CDR3 reads TGTGCCAGCAGCGTAAAGGGTAGCGGTGAGAACATTCAGTACTTC. This encodes CASSVKGSGENIQYF.

This clone appeared once. This chain connects TRBV11-2 to TRBJ2-3; 10 positions agree with TRBD2. V dropped 5 bases and J dropped 0; count of bases not matched to a gene: 5. The CDR3 has 16 residues. Looked up from germline, CDR1 is SGHAT and CDR2 is FQNNGV. The CDR3 sequence is CASSPSSGGSTDTQYF. The CDR3 DNA is TGTGCCAGCAGCCCTTCTAGCGGGGGAAGCACAGATACGCAGTATTTT. Full variable domain (missing parts from reference TRBV11-2 and TRBJ2-3): EAGVAQSPRYKIIEKRQSVAFWCNPISGHATLYWYQQILGQGPKLLIQFQNNGVVDDSQLPKDRFSAERLKGVDSTLKIQPAKLEDSAVYLCASSPSSGGSTDTQYFGPGTRLTVL.

This chain uses TRBV5-5 with TRBJ2-5; the D is unclear. V was shortened by 5 bases and J by 5 bases, with 10 bases between the two germline ends. Per germline, CDR1 SGHKS and CDR2 YYEKEE (reference sequence). The CDR3 loop spans 12 amino acids. Here the CDR3 DNA reads TGTGCCAGCAGTCCCAGGTCCGAGACCCAGTACTTC. Its protein product is CASSPRSETQYF.

The chain joins TRBV7-9 to TRBJ2-7, with a tentative D call TRBD1 (5 bases). Trimming left V 5 bases short and J 4 bases short, with 18 bases between. The germline V gene encodes CDR1 SEHNR and CDR2 FQNEAQ (reference sequence). This CDR3 is built from 15 residues. CDR3 in amino acids: CASSPGRGPGYEQYF. As DNA, the CDR3 is TGTGCCAGCAGCCCGGGTCGCGGCCCAGGGTACGAGCAGTACTTC.

V is TRBV11-2 and J is TRBJ1-2; unclear D gene. Germline CDR1 SGHAT, CDR2 FQNNGV. The CDR3 contains 13 residues. Trimming stripped 4 bases from V and 6 bases from J, with 12 bases between. CDR3 in DNA: TGTGCCAGCAGCTCCTTCCGCGGGGATGGCTACACCTTC. Translated, it gives CASSSFRGDGYTF.

This chain joins TRBV6-4 and TRBJ2-3, with TRBD2 identical over 11 bases. The germline gives CDR1 MRHNA, CDR2 SNTAGT. This CDR3 spans 14 amino acids. The V gene end was trimmed by 4 bases and the J gene end by 8 bases; junction bases not matched to a gene: 5. CDR3 sequence (DNA): TGTGCCAGCAGTGGATTTAGCGGGGGGGCTACGCAGTATTTT. It specifies CASSGFSGGATQYF.

V gene TRBV6-5 combines with J gene TRBJ2-2, with D perhaps matching TRBD2 (6 bases). The ends were cut back, 4 bases at V and 5 bases at J, with 14 bases in the middle. CDR1 and CDR2 (germline): MNHEY, SVGAGI. The CDR3 totals 15 residues. The CDR3 sequence is CASSSSGAGTGELFF. CDR3 sequence (DNA): TGTGCCAGCAGTTCCTCCGGGGCGGGAACCGGGGAGCTGTTTTTT.

The V and J genes are TRBV2 and TRBJ2-4; TRBD1 matches at 9 bases. From germline, CDR1 is SNHLY and CDR2 FYNNEI. The CDR3 extends over 13 amino acids. V trimming: 4 bases; J trimming: 6 bases; junction bases outside the gene matches: 1. CDR3 protein: CASSGGQGNIQYF. CDR3 DNA sequence: TGTGCCAGCAGTGGGGGACAGGGAAACATTCAGTACTTC.

The rearrangement joins TRBV4-2 to TRBJ2-7; D possibly corresponds to TRBD2 (6 bases). V lost 4 bases to trimming and J lost 3 bases, with 13 bases between them. This CDR3 spans 14 amino acids. Germline values: CDR1 LGHNA, CDR2 YNFKEQ. CDR3 amino acids: CASSPGTLFYEQYF. Written as DNA, the CDR3 is TGTGCCAGCAGCCCCGGGACTCTTTTCTACGAGCAGTACTTC.

The chain uses TRBV7-3 and TRBJ2-1; D is possibly TRBD2 (6 bases). CDR3 length: 15 residues. Trimming stripped 7 bases from V and 7 bases from J, with 20 bases between. In germline, CDR1 is SGHTA, CDR2 FQGTGA. The CDR3 sequence: CASTPMPGVTNEQFF. As DNA, the CDR3 is TGTGCCAGCACCCCCATGCCGGGAGTCACTAATGAGCAGTTCTTC.

The V call is TRBV5-1, the J call TRBJ2-7; 7 positions agree with TRBD1. V shed 4 bases and J 9 bases; nucleotides not matched to a gene: 16. Germline V gene data show CDR1 as SGHRS and CDR2 as YFSETQ. CDR3 length: 15 residues. The CDR3 sequence: CASSTTSGTETRQYF. CDR3 nucleotides: TGCGCCAGCAGCACCACCTCCGGGACAGAAACCAGGCAGTACTTC.

Written as DNA, the CDR3 is TGTGCCAGCAGTTTGACAGGGGAGCCGAACGAGCAGTACTTC. Encoded protein: CASSLTGEPNEQYF. The chain employs TRBV27 and TRBJ2-7; 8 bases align to TRBD1. Germline loops: CDR1 MNHEY, CDR2 SMNVEV (reference sequence). V shed 3 bases and J 5 bases; nucleotides not matched to a gene: 6. The CDR3 has 14 amino acids.

The chain uses TRBV7-3 and TRBJ2-1; 8 bases line up with TRBD2. The J segment lost 9 bases and the V segment lost 5 bases, leaving 3 bases of the junction unmatched. Germline assignment: CDR1 SGHTA and CDR2 FQGTGA. This CDR3 has 12 residues. The CDR3 loop is CASSRTSSEQFF. CDR3 nucleotides: TGTGCCAGCAGCCGGACTAGCAGTGAGCAGTTCTTC.